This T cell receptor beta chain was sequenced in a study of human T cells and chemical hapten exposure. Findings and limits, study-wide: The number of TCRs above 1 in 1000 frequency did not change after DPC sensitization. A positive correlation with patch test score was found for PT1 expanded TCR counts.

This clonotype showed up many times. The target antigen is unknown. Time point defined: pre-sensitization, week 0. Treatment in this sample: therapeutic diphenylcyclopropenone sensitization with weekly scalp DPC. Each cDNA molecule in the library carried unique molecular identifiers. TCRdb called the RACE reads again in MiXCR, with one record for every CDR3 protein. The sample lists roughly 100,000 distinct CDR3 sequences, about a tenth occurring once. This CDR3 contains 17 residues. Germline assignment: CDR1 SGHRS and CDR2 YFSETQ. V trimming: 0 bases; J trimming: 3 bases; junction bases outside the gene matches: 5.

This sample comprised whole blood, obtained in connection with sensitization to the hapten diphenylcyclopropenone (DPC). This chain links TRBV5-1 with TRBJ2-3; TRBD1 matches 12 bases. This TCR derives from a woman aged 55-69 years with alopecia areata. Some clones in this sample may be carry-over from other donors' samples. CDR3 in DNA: TGCGCCAGCAGCTTGGCCGGGGACAGGGGGCATACAGATACGCAGTATTTT. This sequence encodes CASSLAGDRGHTDTQYF.